The 18 T cell receptor beta chains reported below all come from one sample, sequenced in a study of CD4+ T cells in melanoma. The method was immunoSEQ multiplex PCR; TCRdb's version includes in-frame clones alone and lacks a portion of them. The sample holds approximately 110,000 clones, about nine tenths seen once. The sequenced sample was peripheral blood. These receptors came from a human donor with melanoma.

The chain carries TRBV7-2 and TRBJ2-7; possible D gene TRBD2, 6 bases. Deletions cut 4 bases from V and 2 bases from J, with 15 bases between. This CDR3 is 15 amino acids long. Germline values: CDR1 SGHTA, CDR2 FQGNSA. CDR3 protein: CASSSRVSGPYEQYF. The CDR3 coding sequence is TGTGCCAGCAGCTCTCGCGTTAGCGGACCCTACGAGCAGTACTTC.

The V call is TRBV6-6, the J call TRBJ1-6; the match to TRBD1 covers 7 bases. V lost 3 bases, J lost 10 bases, and 9 bases stayed unmatched. CDR1 is MNHNY and CDR2 is SVGAGI in the germline V gene (reference sequence). The CDR3 has 15 amino acids. CDR3 bases: TGTGCCAGCAGTTATAAGGGGGCTAGGGAATCACCCCTCCACTTT. It is translated as CASSYKGARESPLHF.

This clone was detected only a few times. This rearrangement joins TRBV2 to TRBJ1-1, with D hard to call. This CDR3 is built from 11 residues. V lost 7 bases, J lost 8 bases, and 11 bases lay in between. Germline V CDR1 and CDR2: SNHLY, FYNNEI. CDR3 loop: CASTKEVEAFF. Here the CDR3 DNA reads TGTGCCAGCACTAAAGAGGTGGAAGCTTTCTTT.

The rearrangement links TRBV4-3 to TRBJ2-1; 9 positions match TRBD1. Germline V gene lookup returns CDR1 LGHNA and CDR2 YSLEER. J gave up 7 bases and V 3 bases, and 7 bases lay outside the gene matches. This CDR3 spans 15 amino acids. The CDR3 region has the DNA TGCGCCAGCAGCCAGGTGGGACAGGGAAAGAATGAGCAGTTCTTC. It yields the protein CASSQVGQGKNEQFF.

The V call is TRBV29-1, the J call TRBJ1-6; weak D call: TRBD1 (6 bases). V shed 6 bases and J shed 6 bases, with 15 bases lying between them. CDR3 length: 14 residues. The germline gives CDR1 SQVTM, CDR2 ANQGSEA. DNA for the CDR3: TGCAGCGTCCGCCAGGGGATGAGTAATTCACCCCTCCACTTT. Translating gives CSVRQGMSNSPLHF.

The rearrangement uses TRBV5-4 and TRBJ2-3; 11 bases line up with TRBD2. V was pared by 3 bases and J by 2 bases, with 5 bases of the junction left unmatched. The CDR3 loop spans 16 amino acids. In germline, CDR1 is SGHNT, CDR2 YYREEE (reference sequence). This CDR3 is CASSSGTSGFTDTQYF. Written as DNA, the CDR3 is TGTGCCAGCAGCTCCGGGACTAGCGGATTCACAGATACGCAGTATTTT.

This clone was counted only a few times. The rearrangement links TRBV11-3 to TRBJ2-7; D may be TRBD2 (5 bases). The CDR3 has 13 amino acids. Germline V gene sequence: CDR1 SGHNT, CDR2 YENEEA. The V gene lost 2 bases and the J gene lost 4 bases, with 9 bases spanning the gap. The CDR3 loop is CASSLKSGYEQYF. Written as DNA, the CDR3 is TGTGCCAGCAGCTTAAAGAGCGGATACGAGCAGTACTTC. The full variable domain, with the rest looked up from reference TRBV11-3 and TRBJ2-7, is EAGVVQSPRYKIIEKKQPVAFWCNPISGHNTLYWYLQNLGQGPELLIRYENEEAVDDSQLPKDRFSAERLKGVDSTLKIQPAELGDSAVYLCASSLKSGYEQYFGPGTRLTVT.

This clone has just one count. The rearrangement joins TRBV5-1 to TRBJ1-4, with no clear D. This CDR3 has 15 residues. Germline assignment: CDR1 SGHRS and CDR2 YFSETQ. V was trimmed by 0 bases and J by 8 bases, leaving 14 bases between them. The CDR3 spells CASSLATWVKEKLFF. The CDR3 DNA is TGCGCCAGCAGCTTGGCCACTTGGGTGAAAGAAAAACTGTTTTTT.

The chain uses TRBV4-3 and TRBJ1-2; the D gene is possibly TRBD1 (6 bases). Trimming pared 1 base from V and 3 bases from J, leaving 12 bases between. Germline lookup yields CDR1 LGHNA and CDR2 YSLEER. This CDR3 spans 15 amino acids. CDR3 region: CASSQGGGRDYGYTF. CDR3 sequence (DNA): TGCGCCAGCAGCCAAGGGGGGGGCAGGGACTATGGCTACACCTTC.

This sequence joins TRBV28 and TRBJ2-7, with 8 bases matching TRBD2. In germline, CDR1 is MDHEN, CDR2 SYDVKM. The J segment lost 1 base and the V segment lost 0 bases, leaving 5 bases of the junction unmatched. The CDR3 extends over 16 amino acids. The CDR3, as DNA: TGTGCCAGCAGTTTATGGCGGGGGGCCGGGTCCTACGAGCAGTACTTC. Translation gives CASSLWRGAGSYEQYF. The full variable domain, in which reference TRBV28 and TRBJ2-7 provide the parts outside the CDR3, is DVKVTQSSRYLVKRTGEKVFLECVQDMDHENMFWYRQDPGLGLRLIYFSYDVKMKEKGDIPEGYSVSREKKERFSLILESASTNQTSMYLCASSLWRGAGSYEQYFGPGTRLTVT.

This chain joins TRBV5-1 and TRBJ2-3; 11 nucleotides line up with TRBD1. CDR1 and CDR2 from the germline V gene are SGHRS and YFSETQ. With V trimmed by 3 bases and J by 4 bases, 4 bases remained unmatched. This CDR3 has 15 residues. CDR3 amino acids: CASSWGGQGADTQYF. The CDR3 DNA follows: TGCGCCAGCAGCTGGGGGGGACAGGGGGCAGATACGCAGTATTTT.

This clone appeared a single time. V and J are TRBV5-1 and TRBJ2-3, with D possibly matching TRBD1 (5 bases). Germline V gene lookup returns CDR1 SGHRS and CDR2 YFSETQ. Trimming pared 1 base from V and 1 base from J, leaving 10 bases between. The CDR3 spans 15 residues. CDR3 sequence (DNA): TGCGCCAGCAGCTTGTCAGGGCTCGGCACAGATACGCAGTATTTT. Translating it yields CASSLSGLGTDTQYF. Full variable domain (missing parts from reference TRBV5-1 and TRBJ2-3): KAGVTQTPRYLIKTRGQQVTLSCSPISGHRSVSWYQQTPGQGLQFLFEYFSETQRNKGNFPGRFSGRQFSNSRSEMNVSTLELGDSALYLCASSLSGLGTDTQYFGPGTRLTVL.

This clone has only a few counts. CDR3 residues: CAISEVARSYEQYF. CDR3 bases: TGTGCCATCAGTGAGGTAGCGCGCTCCTACGAGCAGTACTTC. The chain has TRBV10-3 and TRBJ2-7; tentatively, D is TRBD2 (5 bases). Per germline, CDR1 ENHRY and CDR2 SYGVKD. Between the trimmed V and J ends, which lost 2 bases and 0 bases, there was a span of 8 bases. This CDR3 is built from 14 residues.

The rearrangement joins TRBV14 to TRBJ2-2; possibly TRBD1 for D (8 bases). CDR3 size: 16 residues. CDR1 SGHDN and CDR2 FVKESK come from the germline V gene. V gave up 5 bases and J gave up 4 bases, with 17 bases separating them. The CDR3 DNA is TGTGCCAGCAGCTCCCGACAGGGGAGGGTCACCGGGGAGCTGTTTTTT. Translation: CASSSRQGRVTGELFF.

The chain carries TRBV28 and TRBJ1-5, with a tentative D call TRBD1 (6 bases). Germline V gives CDR1 MDHEN, CDR2 SYDVKM. Trimming left V 2 bases short and J 7 bases short, with 18 bases between. This CDR3 has 16 amino acids. The CDR3 DNA reads TGTGCCAGCAGTTTAAGTAACAGGGTAGTTGTGCAGCCCCAGCATTTT. It is translated as CASSLSNRVVVQPQHF.

V usage is TRBV4-3 and J usage is TRBJ1-5; D not certain. Per germline, CDR1 LGHNA and CDR2 YSLEER. This CDR3 has 13 amino acids. V gave up 0 bases and J gave up 4 bases, with 4 bases separating them. CDR3 DNA: TGCGCCAGCAGCCAAGACCCTAATCAGCCCCAGCATTTT. This gives the protein CASSQDPNQPQHF.

This clone has a single count. This rearrangement joins TRBV5-1 to TRBJ1-2; 12 nucleotides agree with TRBD1. CDR3 size: 16 residues. V shed 4 bases, J shed 4 bases, and the junction held 8 bases outside the gene matches. CDR1 is SGHRS, CDR2 YFSETQ, per germline. CDR3 DNA sequence: TGCGCCAGCAGCCCGGGACAGGGGGCGCGGGGCTATGGCTACACCTTC. Translated, it gives CASSPGQGARGYGYTF.

The chain recombines TRBV7-3 with TRBJ1-6; D not certain. V was trimmed by 2 bases and J by 6 bases, leaving 8 bases between them. The CDR3 spans 14 residues. In germline, CDR1 is SGHTA, CDR2 FQGTGA. The chain's CDR3 is CASSLRQSNSPLHF. As DNA, the CDR3 is TGTGCCAGCAGCTTACGGCAGAGTAATTCACCCCTCCACTTT.